This T cell receptor (beta chain) came from a study of regulatory T cells in long-lasting Graves disease (dated by TCRdb to about 2021). Context from the whole study: Patients with newly diagnosed Graves' disease had been on antithyroid drugs for under 3 months. This study used TCR sequencing and RNA sequencing of peripheral blood to compare persistent Graves' disease patients against newly diagnosed Graves' disease patients. The study was conducted in China and was registered as a clinical trial. A total of 33 samples underwent TCR sequencing, from 13 patients with persistent Graves' disease and roughly 20 patients with newly diagnosed Graves' disease.

There are many counts of this clonotype. This clone's antigen is unknown. No much larger clonotype is one base removed from it; base qualities were not supplied. Per the publication, the time point label means: newly diagnosed GD, antithyroid drugs for less than 3 months. For both TCR sequencing and RNA sequencing, RNA was extracted from PBMCs using TRIzol. The diagnosis of Graves' disease followed American Thyroid Association guidelines. Patients for the study were recruited at an endocrinology department in Xi'an, China. From each patient, around 9.3 milliliters of peripheral blood was collected into an EDTA anticoagulant tube. Ficoll Paque Plus density gradient separation was used to isolate PBMCs, and no additional T cell sorting was done. An Agilent 2100 Bioanalyzer and agarose gel were used to check RNA quality, while a NanoDrop 2000 measured RNA concentration. V is trimmed back by 3 bases and J by 2 bases, and the junction contains 2 bases that no gene match accounts for. The CDR3, cysteine through phenylalanine, is 15 amino acids long. The read is trimmed to its CDR3 DNA, 45 bases read in frame from base 1. CDR1 and CDR2 are read off the germline V gene as MDHEN and SYDVKM.

The method behind the library was multiplex PCR. The instrument given in TCRdb is Illumina HiSeq 4000. CDR3 regions were amplified by Arm-PCR with iRepertoire HTBI primers to construct TCR beta libraries. Gel purification was performed on PCR products prior to sequencing. On the study's bioinformatics: A total of roughly 65 TRBV and under 15 TRBJ segments were identified across samples and were used for gene usage analysis of CDR3 amino acid clonotypes. COPE and FqMerger were used to merge filtered high-quality paired reads into contigs. BLAST was used to align contigs to IMGT TRBV, TRBD and TRBJ reference genes, and CDR3 was defined according to IMGT. Clonotypes above 0.1% frequency were classified as highly expanded clones. Shannon entropy served as the measure of repertoire diversity, while the Gini coefficient captured V-J evenness. A clonotype found in more than one individual was treated as public. TCRdb cleaned the public reads at Q25 with fastp, built clones with MiXCR and kept in-frame beta chains. One record per CDR3 amino acid sequence lists the most common genes and DNA. Here the V and J calls rest on TCRdb's processing, not on the authors' analysis. Here the sample has about 330,000 distinct CDR3 sequences; 15% to 20% occur a single time. The ten largest account for just over 20% of the sample.

Results and caveats for the whole study, not just this receptor: The study examined only peripheral blood because the primary lesion, thyroid tissue, could not be accessed. Only the TCR beta chain was sequenced and analyzed. The authors noted that the small sample size was a limitation that may lower accuracy. More public clonotypes were shared among persistent patients (more than 2,500) than among newly diagnosed patients (roughly 1,000). Persistent disease showed preferential use of TRBV28, TRBJ1-2 and TRBJ2-5, whereas newly diagnosed disease favored TRBV20-1 and TRBJ2-1. Compared with newly diagnosed patients, persistent Graves' disease patients had lower TCR Shannon entropy and fewer highly expanded clones, which suggests clonal expansion.

These sequences were also reported in another study, on T cells in Graves' hyperthyroidism and ophthalmopathy. From that second study: Stable Graves' hyperthyroidism was defined as the absence of progression to ophthalmopathy over 18 months of follow-up. Hyperthyroidism patients were aged 18 to 65 years and newly diagnosed, with disease duration of less than 2 months. Patients with uncontrolled infections, other autoimmune diseases, pregnancy or lactation were excluded. Diagnoses were established on the basis of clinical symptoms, serum thyroxine and TRAb, thyroid ultrasound, and orbital computed tomography. For the first round of RT-PCR on the TCR CDR3, the HTBI primer set was used together with the Qiagen OneStep RT-PCR kit. Blood samples also contained most of the expanded thyroid clonotypes (frequency above 0.001), which suggests that blood repertoires may reflect thyroid immune responses. In cross-validation, a model built on a 13 V-J signature told ophthalmopathy apart from stable hyperthyroidism with under 90% sensitivity and approximately 81% specificity, and in testing the same model reached 80%/75%. During validation, the model predicted progression to ophthalmopathy a median of about 5.9 months ahead of onset, with almost 71% sensitivity and about 72% specificity. A discovery cohort of around 100 patients, 43 with Graves' ophthalmopathy and approximately 60 with stable Graves' hyperthyroidism, was used to find distinguishing TCR V-J signatures. Whether ophthalmopathy could be predicted prospectively was tested in an independent validation cohort made up of 18 to 20 hyperthyroidism patients plus 17 patients who later progressed to ophthalmopathy. The roughly 100 discovery patients were randomly divided into training and test sets at a 7:3 ratio. Thyroid tissue and blood T-cell repertoires from more than five Graves' hyperthyroidism patients were also compared in the study. After sampling, hyperthyroidism patients received methimazole starting at 30 mg daily, and ophthalmopathy patients received high-dose intravenous methylprednisolone. A second multiplex PCR round built the libraries, followed by size selection and purification. The libraries were sequenced on an Illumina HiSeq2000 using paired-end 100 bp reads. SOAPnuke was used to process the raw data, throwing out any read that contained adapters or uncalled bases, had a mean Phred below 15, or lacked an exact constant-primer or identifier match. High-quality paired reads were merged using COPE v1.2.5, and each unique nucleotide sequence was defined as a clonotype. MiTCR v1.1 was used to align clonotypes to the IMGT TRBV, TRBD and TRBJ reference segments. The analysis included only V-J combinations with a frequency above 0.0001, which together covered more than 99% of the repertoires. The TCS score was defined as the ratio of F50 (clonal expansion) to E x V (chaos), calculated using BLOSUM62-based TCRdist between CDR3 peptides within each V-J. Welch's t-statistics and random forest reduced 514 V-J features to some 14, which were used in a naive Bayes classifier (R e1071). Sample size was not statistically predetermined, and blinding of investigators to group allocation was not performed. TCR Vbeta CDR3 sequencing of some 140 peripheral blood samples (roughly 41 ophthalmopathy, 75 to 85 hyperthyroidism and approximately 17 progressor patients) is reported in the paper.

The sample was peripheral blood mononuclear cells (PBMCs), taken at new diagnosis, from a patient treated with antithyroid drugs. The rearranged chain carries TRBV28 and TRBJ2-3, and 10 bases in between align with TRBD2. This receptor was taken from a woman aged 18-30 years with Graves disease. Donor details come from another sample of the same person, matched by shared clones. CDR3 loop: CASSLSGGATDTQYF. The nucleotide sequence reads TGTGCCAGCAGTTTGAGCGGGGGGGCCACAGATACGCAGTATTTT.